These 26 T cell receptor beta chains share one sample of origin, sequenced in a study of blood T cell repertoires in COVID-19. Method: immunoSEQ multiplex PCR; TCRdb's copy keeps in-frame clones and lacks some. This table holds about 34,000 clones, approximately 71% found once. Material for sequencing was peripheral blood. These receptors were taken from a man of 80 years or more with active or convalescent COVID-19.

This chain links TRBV2 with TRBJ2-5; 11 bases agree with TRBD2. The germline V gene has CDR1 SNHLY and CDR2 FYNNEI. V gave up 5 bases and J gave up 5 bases; unmatched junction bases: 7. This CDR3 is built from 15 residues. The DNA of the CDR3 is TGTGCCAGCAGTATAACTAGCGGGAGCTCTGAGACCCAGTACTTC. Amino acid sequence: CASSITSGSSETQYF.

The V gene is TRBV6-6, the J gene TRBJ2-2; D remains ambiguous. V lost 2 bases, J lost 4 bases, and 5 bases lay in between. Germline values: CDR1 MNHNY, CDR2 SVGAGI (reference sequence). The CDR3 loop spans 13 amino acids. In DNA, the CDR3 is TGTGCCAGCAGTTACCCCAGCACCGGGGAGCTGTTTTTT. Translated: CASSYPSTGELFF.

The CDR3 loop is CASSQDTGGDSPLHF. For the CDR3, the DNA is TGTGCCAGCAGCCAAGATACAGGGGGGGATTCACCCCTCCACTTT. This chain connects TRBV3-1 (or the pseudogene TRBV3-2) to TRBJ1-6, with TRBD1 matching over 8 bases. The CDR3 is made up of 15 amino acids. From germline, CDR1 is LGHDT and CDR2 YNNKEL (reference sequence). V gave up 0 bases and J gave up 8 bases; unmatched junction bases: 3.

V is TRBV4-3 and J is TRBJ2-1, with 8 bases lining up with TRBD2. Germline-derived CDR1 and CDR2 are LGHNA and YSLEER. The junction had 11 bases not matched to a gene; V was cut back by 4 bases and J by 0 bases. This CDR3 comprises 18 residues. CDR3 sequence (DNA): TGCGCCAGCAGCCGTAGCGGGGTTCCCACGAGCTCCTACAATGAGCAGTTCTTC. This sequence encodes CASSRSGVPTSSYNEQFF.

The gene calls are TRBV2 and TRBJ2-5; 7 bases align to TRBD1. This CDR3 comprises 14 residues. The V gene end was trimmed by 4 bases and the J gene end by 5 bases; junction bases not matched to a gene: 7. Germline V gene lookup returns CDR1 SNHLY and CDR2 FYNNEI. The CDR3, as DNA: TGTGCCAGCAGTGTGCGACAGGGCTGGGAGACCCAGTACTTC. Translation gives CASSVRQGWETQYF.

This chain connects TRBV6-5 to TRBJ2-7; D unclear. CDR3 length: 14 amino acids. Trimming pared 2 bases from V and 2 bases from J, leaving 10 bases between. Per the germline V gene, CDR1 is MNHEY and CDR2 is SVGAGI. In nucleotides, the CDR3 is TGTGCCAGCAGTTACGTCTACGGAGCCTACGAGCAGTACTTC. It is translated as CASSYVYGAYEQYF.

The V and J genes are TRBV4-3 and TRBJ1-4; a possible D gene is TRBD1 (6 bases). V was clipped by 3 bases and J by 7 bases, with 12 bases between them. Germline V gives CDR1 LGHNA, CDR2 YSLEER. The length of the CDR3 is 14 residues. CDR3 region: CASSQGAQGEKLFF. The CDR3, as DNA: TGCGCCAGCAGCCAGGGGGCGCAGGGTGAAAAACTGTTTTTT.

The chain couples TRBV6-5 to TRBJ1-1; D gene unclear. CDR1 and CDR2 from the germline V gene are MNHEY and SVGAGI. Trimming shortened V by 7 bases and J by 4 bases, and 13 bases separated the two germline ends. This CDR3 has 13 residues. The chain's CDR3 is CASMIRVGTEAFF. The CDR3, as DNA: TGTGCCAGCATGATCCGGGTTGGCACTGAAGCTTTCTTT.

V usage is TRBV7-9 and J usage is TRBJ2-3, with TRBD2 as a possible D gene (5 bases). This CDR3 contains 15 residues. V was clipped by 0 bases and J by 2 bases, with 9 bases between them. The germline CDR1 and CDR2 sequences are SEHNR and FQNEAQ (reference sequence). CDR3 sequence (DNA): TGTGCCAGCAGCTTAGCGCTAGCACCCACAGATACGCAGTATTTT. Encoded protein: CASSLALAPTDTQYF.

The V call is TRBV19, the J call TRBJ2-5, with 9 bases fitting TRBD2. Germline values: CDR1 LNHDA, CDR2 SQIVND (reference sequence). J gave up 5 bases and V 7 bases, and 5 bases lay outside the gene matches. CDR3 length: 13 residues. In nucleotides, the CDR3 is TGTGCCAGTAAGGCTAGCGGGATTGAGACCCAGTACTTC. Amino acid sequence: CASKASGIETQYF. Together with reference TRBV19 and TRBJ2-5, the CDR3 gives the full variable domain: DGGITQSPKYLFRKEGQNVTLSCEQNLNHDAMYWYRQDPGQGLRLIYYSQIVNDFQKGDIAEGYSVSREKKESFPLTVTSAQKNPTAFYLCASKASGIETQYFGPGTRLLVL.

The rearrangement uses TRBV7-2 and TRBJ1-1; the match to TRBD1 covers 7 bases. Germline V gene data show CDR1 as SGHTA and CDR2 as FQGNSA. The length of the CDR3 is 15 residues. The V segment lost 2 bases and the J segment 3 bases; nucleotides outside the gene matches: 6. The CDR3 loop reads CASSLLQGTHTEAFF. The CDR3 bases are TGTGCCAGCAGCTTACTACAGGGGACACACACTGAAGCTTTCTTT.

The rearrangement links TRBV6-2 or TRBV6-3 to TRBJ1-1; 7 positions agree with TRBD1. CDR3 length: 14 amino acids. J was trimmed by 0 bases and V by 7 bases; bases with no gene match: 5. Per the germline V gene, CDR1 is MNHEY and CDR2 is SVGEGT. The CDR3 sequence is CASIPGTVNTEAFF. The DNA of the CDR3 is TGTGCCAGCATCCCCGGGACAGTGAACACTGAAGCTTTCTTT.

About this clone itself: The same CDR3 arises from other DNA sequences in this sample as well. CDR3 sequence reads: CASSFSGSSYNEQFF. CDR3 coding DNA: TGCGCCAGCAGCTTTAGCGGGAGCTCCTACAATGAGCAGTTCTTC. The chain joins TRBV5-1 to TRBJ2-1; 9 positions agree with TRBD2. Germline lookup yields CDR1 SGHRS and CDR2 YFSETQ. With 2 bases clipped from V and 0 bases from J, the junction kept 0 bases outside the gene matches. The CDR3 loop spans 15 amino acids.

This clone has just a few counts. This rearrangement joins TRBV30 to TRBJ2-3, with 11 bases matching TRBD1. This CDR3 spans 16 amino acids. Losses at the gene ends were 8 bases for V and 5 bases for J; bases not matched to a gene: 15. In germline, CDR1 is GTSNPN, CDR2 SVGIG (reference sequence). CDR3 bases: TGTGCCCAATCTACCCCCGGGACAGGGGGTGTAGATACGCAGTATTTT. As protein: CAQSTPGTGGVDTQYF.

In its sample, this clone was seen a few times. The chain is built from TRBV21-1 and TRBJ2-2; the table assigns TRBD1, which was not confirmed against the DNA. TRBV21-1 is a listed pseudogene. The CDR3 consists of 16 residues. Here the CDR3 DNA reads TGTGCCAGCAGCACTACCGGGACAGACAACACCGGGGAGCTGTTTTTT. Its translation is CASSTTGTDNTGELFF.

The CDR3 sequence is CASSSPDRATYEQYF. CDR3 bases: TGTGCCAGCAGTTCCCCCGACAGGGCAACCTACGAGCAGTACTTC. The chain carries TRBV28 and TRBJ2-7; TRBD1 agrees at 7 bases. The CDR3 has 15 residues. V trimming: 4 bases; J trimming: 2 bases; junction bases outside the gene matches: 8. Germline loops: CDR1 MDHEN, CDR2 SYDVKM.

This sequence joins TRBV28 and TRBJ1-6; TRBD1 matches 8 bases. Trimming took 3 bases from V and 1 from J; bases not matched to a gene: 11. The germline V gene has CDR1 MDHEN and CDR2 SYDVKM. The CDR3 runs 19 residues. CDR3 sequence (DNA): TGTGCCAGCAGTTTGGGGGCCGGACAGGGTGAATCCTATAATTCACCCCTCCACTTT. Translation gives CASSLGAGQGESYNSPLHF.

The chain is built from TRBV11-2 and TRBJ1-2; 9 positions agree with TRBD1. Looked up from germline, CDR1 is SGHAT and CDR2 is FQNNGV. V lost 1 base, J lost 5 bases, and 14 bases stayed unmatched. The CDR3 has 18 amino acids. This CDR3 reads CASSLGVKGRQGVYGYTF. Written as DNA, the CDR3 is TGTGCCAGCAGCTTAGGGGTGAAGGGGAGACAGGGGGTGTATGGCTACACCTTC.

This rearrangement joins TRBV7-3 to TRBJ2-1; 16 bases map to TRBD2. The CDR3 totals 17 residues. J lost 5 bases, V lost 5 bases, and 6 bases had no gene match. Germline-derived CDR1 and CDR2 are SGHTA and FQGTGA. The CDR3 here is CASSPRGLAGGDNEQFF. The CDR3 nucleotides are TGTGCCAGCAGCCCCCGGGGACTAGCGGGAGGGGACAATGAGCAGTTCTTC.

V is TRBV7-8 and J is TRBJ2-3; 10 bases agree with TRBD2. CDR1 is SGHVS and CDR2 is FQNEAQ in the germline V gene. The CDR3 runs 16 residues. Losses at the gene ends were 1 base for V and 6 bases for J; bases not matched to a gene: 7. Here the CDR3 reads CASSLGLAGVWDTQYF. The CDR3, as DNA: TGTGCCAGCAGCTTAGGGCTAGCGGGAGTGTGGGATACGCAGTATTTT. Full variable domain (remainder filled in from reference TRBV7-8 and TRBJ2-3): GAGVSQSPRYKVAKRGQDVALRCDPISGHVSLFWYQQALGQGPEFLTYFQNEAQLDKSGLPSDRFFAERPEGSVSTLKIQRTQQEDSAVYLCASSLGLAGVWDTQYFGPGTRLTVL.

CDR3 loop: CSATEVGEKLFF. The CDR3 nucleotides read TGCAGCGCCACGGAGGTCGGTGAAAAACTGTTTTTT. The genes are TRBV29-1 and TRBJ1-4; the D is unclear. Germline V gene lookup returns CDR1 SQVTM and CDR2 ANQGSEA. CDR3 length: 12 amino acids. V was trimmed by 7 bases and J by 7 bases, leaving 13 bases between them.

This clone has only one observation. The chain has TRBV29-1 and TRBJ1-5; 7 bases line up with TRBD1. Germline V gene data show CDR1 as SQVTM and CDR2 as ANQGSEA. CDR3 size: 11 residues. Losses at the gene ends were 6 bases for V and 4 bases for J; bases not matched to a gene: 0. Here the CDR3 reads CSVGQNQPQHF. The CDR3 bases are TGCAGCGTGGGACAGAATCAGCCCCAGCATTTT.

The genes are TRBV19 and TRBJ2-7, with TRBD2 identical over 7 bases. This CDR3 has 17 amino acids. Losses at the gene ends were 4 bases for V and 7 bases for J; bases not matched to a gene: 19. Per the germline V gene, CDR1 is LNHDA and CDR2 is SQIVND (reference sequence). CDR3 loop: CASSKGAGIQGKGEQYF. The CDR3 region has the DNA TGTGCCAGTAGTAAGGGAGCGGGAATCCAAGGAAAAGGGGAGCAGTACTTC. The whole variable domain, remainder taken from reference TRBV19 and TRBJ2-7, is DGGITQSPKYLFRKEGQNVTLSCEQNLNHDAMYWYRQDPGQGLRLIYYSQIVNDFQKGDIAEGYSVSREKKESFPLTVTSAQKNPTAFYLCASSKGAGIQGKGEQYFGPGTRLTVT.

This rearrangement joins TRBV6-5 to TRBJ1-3; D is possibly TRBD1 (6 bases). The germline V and J ends were trimmed by 4 bases and 1 base, with 14 bases remaining between them. Per germline, CDR1 MNHEY and CDR2 SVGAGI. This CDR3 spans 16 amino acids. For the CDR3, the DNA is TGTGCCAGCAGTTCTTATTACACAGGGTCTGGAAACACCATATATTTT. Protein sequence: CASSSYYTGSGNTIYF.

This clone has a handful of counts. The rearrangement joins TRBV3-1 (or the pseudogene TRBV3-2) to TRBJ2-7; 7 bases fit TRBD1. The CDR3 is 13 amino acids. Unmatched junction bases numbered 10, after V lost 8 bases and J lost 6 bases. Germline V lookup: CDR1 LGHDT, CDR2 YNNKEL (reference sequence). The CDR3 DNA sequence: TGTGCCAGCTACAGGGGACAGACTCTCGAGCAGTACTTC. It codes for CASYRGQTLEQYF.

V usage is TRBV4-3 and J usage is TRBJ1-1; D possibly corresponds to TRBD1 (5 bases). The germline V and J ends were trimmed by 5 bases and 2 bases, with 18 bases remaining between them. Per the germline V gene, CDR1 is LGHNA and CDR2 is YSLEER. The CDR3 is made up of 16 amino acids. CDR3 region: CASSYSMWGDNTEAFF. The DNA for the CDR3 is TGCGCCAGCAGCTACTCGATGTGGGGGGATAACACTGAAGCTTTCTTT.